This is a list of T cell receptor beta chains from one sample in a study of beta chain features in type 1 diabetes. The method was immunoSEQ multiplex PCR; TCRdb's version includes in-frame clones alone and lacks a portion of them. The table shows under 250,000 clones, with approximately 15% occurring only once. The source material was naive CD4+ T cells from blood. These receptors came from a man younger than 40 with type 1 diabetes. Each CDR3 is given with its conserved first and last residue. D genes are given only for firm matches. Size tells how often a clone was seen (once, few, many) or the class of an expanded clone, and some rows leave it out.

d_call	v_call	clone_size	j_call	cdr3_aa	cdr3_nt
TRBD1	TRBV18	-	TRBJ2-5	CASSPARDRGETQYF	TGTGCCAGCTCACCAGCCCGGGACAGGGGAGAGACCCAGTACTTC
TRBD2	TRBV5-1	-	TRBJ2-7	CASSTTPGGLAGGEQYF	TGCGCCAGCAGCACCACTCCCGGAGGACTAGCGGGAGGAGAGCAGTACTTC
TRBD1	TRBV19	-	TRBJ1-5	CASSIPGGGNQPQHF	TGTGCCAGTAGTATTCCAGGGGGCGGCAATCAGCCCCAGCATTTT
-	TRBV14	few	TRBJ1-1	CASSFTTVNTEAFF	TGTGCCAGCAGTTTCACGACAGTCAACACTGAAGCTTTCTTT
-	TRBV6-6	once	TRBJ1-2	CASSYRGWNYGYTF	TGTGCCAGCAGTTACAGGGGTTGGAACTATGGCTACACCTTC
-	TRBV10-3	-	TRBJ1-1	CAISLQGNTEAFF	TGTGCCATCAGCCTACAGGGGAACACTGAAGCTTTCTTT
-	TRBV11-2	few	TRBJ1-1	CASSSQGGGTEAFF	TGTGCCAGCAGCTCTCAAGGAGGAGGCACTGAAGCTTTCTTT
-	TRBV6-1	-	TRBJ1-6	CASSEDSHSYNSPLHF	TGTGCCAGCAGTGAAGACAGCCACTCCTATAATTCACCCCTCCACTTT
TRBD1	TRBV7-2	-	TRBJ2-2	CASSSHRQGNTGELFF	TGTGCCAGCAGCTCCCACCGACAGGGGAACACCGGGGAGCTGTTTTTT
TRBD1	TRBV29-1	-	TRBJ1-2	CSVEENTRTGWDGYTF	TGCAGCGTTGAAGAGAATACTCGGACAGGGTGGGATGGCTACACCTTC
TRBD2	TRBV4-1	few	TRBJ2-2	CASRERGGNTGELFF	TGCGCCAGCAGAGAGCGGGGGGGAAACACCGGGGAGCTGTTTTTT
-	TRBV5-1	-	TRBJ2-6	CASSLAGAGANVLTF	TGCGCCAGCAGCTTGGCCGGGGCTGGGGCCAACGTCCTGACTTTC
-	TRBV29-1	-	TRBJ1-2	CSVVITDGYTF	TGCAGCGTTGTGATTACGGATGGCTACACCTTC
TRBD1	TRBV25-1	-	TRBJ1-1	CASSERGGTGEAFF	TGTGCCAGCAGTGAAAGAGGGGGGACAGGGGAAGCTTTCTTT
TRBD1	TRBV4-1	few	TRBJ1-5	CASSHPVGTGTLSNQPQHF	TGCGCCAGCAGCCACCCTGTGGGGACAGGGACACTTAGCAATCAGCCCCAGCATTTT
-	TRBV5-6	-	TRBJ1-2	CASSLAAVNYGYTF	TGTGCCAGCAGCTTGGCTGCAGTGAACTATGGCTACACCTTC
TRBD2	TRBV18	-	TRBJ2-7	CASSPLKGGPSYEQYF	TGTGCCAGCTCACCTTTGAAGGGAGGGCCGTCCTACGAGCAGTACTTC
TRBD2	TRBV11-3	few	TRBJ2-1	CASSLNHGGGRNEQFF	TGTGCCAGCAGCTTAAATCATGGCGGGGGGCGAAATGAGCAGTTCTTC
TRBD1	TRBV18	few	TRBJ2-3	CASSPTGGSSTDTQYF	TGTGCCAGCTCACCCACAGGGGGAAGTAGCACAGATACGCAGTATTTT
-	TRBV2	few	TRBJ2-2	CASSLLRTGELFF	TGTGCCAGCAGCCTCCTTCGCACCGGGGAGCTGTTTTTT
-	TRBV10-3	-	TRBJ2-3	CATAGAGTDTQYF	TGTGCCACCGCAGGGGCTGGCACAGATACGCAGTATTTT
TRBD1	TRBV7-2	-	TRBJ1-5	CASSLSPGTVDQPQHF	TGTGCCAGCAGCTTATCACCCGGGACAGTAGATCAGCCCCAGCATTTT
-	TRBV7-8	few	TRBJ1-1	CASSLGPGLNTEAFF	TGTGCCAGCAGCTTAGGTCCAGGTTTGAACACTGAAGCTTTCTTT
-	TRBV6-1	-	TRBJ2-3	CASSATFERPTQYF	TGTGCCAGCAGTGCCACCTTCGAGCGCCCTACGCAGTATTTT
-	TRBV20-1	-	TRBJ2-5	CSAQGGETQYF	TGCAGTGCACAGGGCGGTGAGACCCAGTACTTC
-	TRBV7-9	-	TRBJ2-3	CASSLGLVPDTQYF	TGTGCCAGCAGCTTAGGACTAGTCCCAGATACGCAGTATTTT
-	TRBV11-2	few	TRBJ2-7	CASSWDWSYEQYF	TGTGCCAGCAGCTGGGACTGGTCCTACGAGCAGTACTTC
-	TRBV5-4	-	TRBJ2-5	CAFTDKNQETQYF	TGTGCCTTCACGGACAAGAACCAAGAGACCCAGTACTTC
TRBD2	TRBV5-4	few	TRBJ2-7	CASSLAPSGIYHEQYF	TGTGCCAGCAGCTTGGCGCCCAGCGGGATATACCACGAGCAGTACTTC
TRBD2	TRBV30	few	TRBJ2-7	CAWRMLAGSSEQYF	TGTGCCTGGAGGATGCTAGCGGGATCGTCCGAGCAGTACTTC
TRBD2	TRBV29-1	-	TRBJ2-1	CSADIAGANNEQFF	TGCAGCGCTGACATAGCGGGAGCGAACAATGAGCAGTTCTTC
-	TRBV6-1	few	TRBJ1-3	CASSGSTGTIYF	TGTGCCAGCAGTGGATCGACTGGTACCATATATTTT
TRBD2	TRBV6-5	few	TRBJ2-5	CASTLSGGETQYF	TGTGCCAGCACTCTCTCGGGAGGAGAGACCCAGTACTTC
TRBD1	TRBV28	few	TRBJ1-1	CASTKTGEAFF	TGTGCCAGCACCAAGACAGGGGAAGCTTTCTTT
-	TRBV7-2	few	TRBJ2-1	CASSSRGGSYNEQFF	TGTGCCAGCAGCTCCAGGGGTGGCTCCTACAATGAGCAGTTCTTC
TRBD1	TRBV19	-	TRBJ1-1	CASSPLMDRVNTEAFF	TGTGCCAGTAGCCCCCTTATGGACAGGGTGAACACTGAAGCTTTCTTT
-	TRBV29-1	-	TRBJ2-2	CSVFVRRANTGELFF	TGCAGCGTTTTCGTCCGGAGGGCGAACACCGGGGAGCTGTTTTTT
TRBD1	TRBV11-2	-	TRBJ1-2	CASSERDRVHGYTF	TGTGCCAGCAGCGAACGGGACAGGGTACATGGCTACACCTTC
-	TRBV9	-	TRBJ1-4	CASSETGATNEKLFF	TGTGCCAGCAGCGAGACTGGAGCAACTAATGAAAAACTGTTTTTT
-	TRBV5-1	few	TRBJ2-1	CASSPGNNEQFF	TGCGCCAGCAGCCCGGGAAACAATGAGCAGTTCTTC
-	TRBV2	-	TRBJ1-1	CASRGEGGGAFF	TGTGCCAGCAGGGGGGAGGGCGGGGGAGCTTTCTTT
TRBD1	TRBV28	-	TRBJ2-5	CASSSSGQRQETQYF	TGTGCCAGCAGTTCCTCGGGACAGAGACAAGAGACCCAGTACTTC
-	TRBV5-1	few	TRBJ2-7	CASSLGSSDYEQYF	TGCGCCAGCAGCTTAGGGAGCTCCGACTACGAGCAGTACTTC
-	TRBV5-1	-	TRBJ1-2	CASSRDTANYGYTF	TGCGCCAGCAGCCGGGACACCGCTAACTATGGCTACACCTTC
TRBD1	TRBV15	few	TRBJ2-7	CATSRDRGTGGLHEQYF	TGTGCCACCAGCAGAGATCGGGGGACAGGGGGCCTTCACGAGCAGTACTTC
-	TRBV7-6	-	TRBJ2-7	CASSAVEQPYEQYF	TGTGCCAGCAGCGCCGTTGAACAGCCCTACGAGCAGTACTTC
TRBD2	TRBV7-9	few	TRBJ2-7	CASSPSLAGGPHEQYF	TGTGCCAGCAGCCCGTCACTAGCGGGAGGGCCCCACGAGCAGTACTTC
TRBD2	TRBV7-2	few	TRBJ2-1	CASSLGLGSYNEQFF	TGTGCCAGCAGCTTGGGACTAGGGTCCTACAATGAGCAGTTCTTC
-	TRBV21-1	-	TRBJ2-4	CASIDRVRAKNIQYF	TGTGCCAGCATCGACAGGGTTCGGGCCAAAAACATTCAGTACTTC
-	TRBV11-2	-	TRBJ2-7	CASSSQGLESDEQYF	TGTGCCAGCAGCTCACAGGGTCTGGAGAGCGACGAGCAGTACTTC
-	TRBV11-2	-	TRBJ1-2	CASSLDTPLSSGESMYGYTF	TGTGCCAGCAGCTTAGATACTCCCCTATCTTCGGGGGAAAGTATGTATGGCTACACCTTC